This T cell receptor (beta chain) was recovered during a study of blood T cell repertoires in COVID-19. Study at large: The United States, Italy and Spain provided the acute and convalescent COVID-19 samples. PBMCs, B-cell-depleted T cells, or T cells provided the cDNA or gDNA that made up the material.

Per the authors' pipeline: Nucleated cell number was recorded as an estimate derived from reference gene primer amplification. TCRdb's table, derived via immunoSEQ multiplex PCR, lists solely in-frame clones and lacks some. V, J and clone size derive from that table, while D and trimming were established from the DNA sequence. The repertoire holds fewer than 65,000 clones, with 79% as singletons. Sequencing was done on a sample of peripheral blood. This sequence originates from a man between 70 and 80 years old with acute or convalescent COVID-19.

CDR3 residues: CASTTGIMKNEQFF. The CDR3 coding sequence is TGTGCCAGTACAACAGGGATCATGAAAAATGAGCAGTTCTTC. The chain is built from TRBV6-5 and TRBJ2-1; tentatively, D is TRBD1 (6 bases). CDR1 MNHEY and CDR2 SVGAGI come from the germline V gene. V gave up 9 bases and J gave up 7 bases, with 19 bases separating them. This CDR3 has 14 amino acids.